Described below is a single T cell receptor (beta chain) sequence and its context. The CDR3 totals 14 residues. V lost 4 bases and J lost 6, with 16 bases in between. Per germline, CDR1 SGHNT and CDR2 YYREEE (reference sequence). The data belong to a study of cytomegalovirus exposure and HLA in healthy donors. PCR primers comprised 60 Vbeta and 13 Jbeta primers. TCRdb's table, derived via immunoSEQ multiplex PCR, lists solely in-frame clones and lacks some. Here the sample spans roughly 200,000 clones, 70% to 90% being singletons. The V call is TRBV5-4, the J call TRBJ1-1; D possibly corresponds to TRBD1 (5 bases). The TCR was taken from a woman aged 25 to 39 in good health and CMV-seronegative. Sequenced sample: PBMCs. CDR3 nucleotide sequence: TGTGCCAGCAGCCGGGACTCTTGGGTAGCTGAAGCTTTCTTT. It specifies CASSRDSWVAEAFF.